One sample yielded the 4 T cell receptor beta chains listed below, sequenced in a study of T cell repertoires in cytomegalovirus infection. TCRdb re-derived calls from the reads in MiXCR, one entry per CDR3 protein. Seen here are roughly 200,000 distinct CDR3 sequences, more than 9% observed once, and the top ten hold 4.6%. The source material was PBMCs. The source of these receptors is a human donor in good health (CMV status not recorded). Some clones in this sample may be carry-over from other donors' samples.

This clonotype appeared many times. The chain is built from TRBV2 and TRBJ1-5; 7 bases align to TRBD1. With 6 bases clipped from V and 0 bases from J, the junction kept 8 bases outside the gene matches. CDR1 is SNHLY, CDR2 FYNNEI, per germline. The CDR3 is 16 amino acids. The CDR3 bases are TGTGCCAGCAGAGTAGACAGGGACCATAGCAATCAGCCCCAGCATTTT. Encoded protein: CASRVDRDHSNQPQHF.

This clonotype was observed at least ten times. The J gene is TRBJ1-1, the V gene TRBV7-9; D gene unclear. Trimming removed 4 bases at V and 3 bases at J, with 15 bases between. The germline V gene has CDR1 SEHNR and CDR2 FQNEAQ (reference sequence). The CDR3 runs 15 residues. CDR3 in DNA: TGTGCCAGCAGCTCTGGTAGCGGCGCCGACACTGAAGCTTTCTTT. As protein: CASSSGSGADTEAFF.

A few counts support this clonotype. CDR3: CSAPGRGGLQETQYF. CDR3 DNA sequence: TGCAGTGCCCCCGGGAGGGGGGGGCTTCAAGAGACCCAGTACTTC. The V gene is TRBV20-1, the J gene TRBJ2-5, with 8 bases aligning to TRBD2. J was trimmed by 2 bases and V by 6 bases; bases with no gene match: 11. This CDR3 comprises 15 residues. CDR1 DFQATT and CDR2 SNEGSKA come from the germline V gene (reference sequence).

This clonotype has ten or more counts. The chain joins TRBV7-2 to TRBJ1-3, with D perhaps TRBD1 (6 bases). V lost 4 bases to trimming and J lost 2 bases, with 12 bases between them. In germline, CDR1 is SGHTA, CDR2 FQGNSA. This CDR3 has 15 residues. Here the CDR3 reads CASSSSTGTGNTIYF. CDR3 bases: TGTGCCAGCAGCTCCTCCACAGGGACTGGAAACACCATATATTTT.